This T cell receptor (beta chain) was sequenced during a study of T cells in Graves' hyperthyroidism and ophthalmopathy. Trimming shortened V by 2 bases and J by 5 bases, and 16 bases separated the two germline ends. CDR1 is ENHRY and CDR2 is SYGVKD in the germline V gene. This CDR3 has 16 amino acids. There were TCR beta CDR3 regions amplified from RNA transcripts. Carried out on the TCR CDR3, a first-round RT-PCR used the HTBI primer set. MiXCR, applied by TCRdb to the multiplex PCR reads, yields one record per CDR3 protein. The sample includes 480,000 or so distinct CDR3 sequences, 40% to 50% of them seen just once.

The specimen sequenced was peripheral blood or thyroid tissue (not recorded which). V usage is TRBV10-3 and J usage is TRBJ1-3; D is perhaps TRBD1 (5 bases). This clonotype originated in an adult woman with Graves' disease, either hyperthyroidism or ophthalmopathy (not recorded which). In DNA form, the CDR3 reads TGTGCCATCAGTGAGACGTGGGGGGAATCCCGAAACACCATATATTTT. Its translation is CAISETWGESRNTIYF.